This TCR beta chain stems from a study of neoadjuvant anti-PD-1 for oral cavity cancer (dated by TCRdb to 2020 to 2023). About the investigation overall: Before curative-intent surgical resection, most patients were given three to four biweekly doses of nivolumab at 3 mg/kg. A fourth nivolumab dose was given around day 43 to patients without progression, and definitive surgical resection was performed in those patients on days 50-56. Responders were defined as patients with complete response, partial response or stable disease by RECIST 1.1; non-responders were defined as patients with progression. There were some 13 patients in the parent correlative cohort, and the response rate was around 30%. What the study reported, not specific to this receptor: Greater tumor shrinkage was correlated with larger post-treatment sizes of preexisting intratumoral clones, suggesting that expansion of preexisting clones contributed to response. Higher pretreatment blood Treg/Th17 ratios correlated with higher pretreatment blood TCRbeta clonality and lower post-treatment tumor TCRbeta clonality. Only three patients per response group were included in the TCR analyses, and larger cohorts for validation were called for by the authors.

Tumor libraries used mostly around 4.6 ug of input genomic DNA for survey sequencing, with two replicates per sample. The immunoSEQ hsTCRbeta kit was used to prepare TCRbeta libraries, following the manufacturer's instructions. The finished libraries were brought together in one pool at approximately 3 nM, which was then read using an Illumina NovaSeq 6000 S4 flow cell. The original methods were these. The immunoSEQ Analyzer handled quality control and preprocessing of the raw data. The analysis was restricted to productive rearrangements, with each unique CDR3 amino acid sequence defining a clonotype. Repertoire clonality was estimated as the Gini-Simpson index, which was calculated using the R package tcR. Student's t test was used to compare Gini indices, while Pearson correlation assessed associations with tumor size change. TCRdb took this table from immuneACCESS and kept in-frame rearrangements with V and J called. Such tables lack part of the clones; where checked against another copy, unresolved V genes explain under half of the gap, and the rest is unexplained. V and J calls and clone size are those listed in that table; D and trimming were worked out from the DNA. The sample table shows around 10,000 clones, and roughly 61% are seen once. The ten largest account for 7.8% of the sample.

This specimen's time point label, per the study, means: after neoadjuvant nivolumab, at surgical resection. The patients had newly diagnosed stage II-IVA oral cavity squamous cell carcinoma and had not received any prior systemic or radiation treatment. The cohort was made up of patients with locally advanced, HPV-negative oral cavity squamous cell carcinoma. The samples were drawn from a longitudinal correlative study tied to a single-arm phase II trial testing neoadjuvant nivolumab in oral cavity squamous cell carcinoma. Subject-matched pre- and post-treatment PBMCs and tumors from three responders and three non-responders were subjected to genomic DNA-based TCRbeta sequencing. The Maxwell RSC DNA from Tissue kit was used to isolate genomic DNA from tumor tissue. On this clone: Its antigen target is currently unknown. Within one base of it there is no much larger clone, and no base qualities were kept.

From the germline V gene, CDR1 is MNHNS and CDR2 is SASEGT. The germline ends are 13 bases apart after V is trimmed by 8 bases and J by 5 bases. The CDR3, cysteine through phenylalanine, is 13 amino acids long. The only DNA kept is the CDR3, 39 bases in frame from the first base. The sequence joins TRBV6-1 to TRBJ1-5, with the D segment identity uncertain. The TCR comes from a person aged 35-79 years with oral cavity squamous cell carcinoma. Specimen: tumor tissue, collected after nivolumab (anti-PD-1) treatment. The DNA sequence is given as TGTGCCAGCGGCCCCTTGACGGATCAGCCCCAGCATTTT. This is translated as CASGPLTDQPQHF.